The 3 T cell receptor beta chains listed next were all sequenced from one sample in a study of control samples from healthy donors and cancer patients. TCRdb's copy holds only in-frame clones and misses some; the assay was immunoSEQ multiplex PCR. Among about 160,000 clones, around 94% were seen once, and the ten largest hold approximately 15%. Input material: PBMCs. The origin of the receptors is a man aged 55 to 70 with colorectal cancer.

This chain links TRBV18 with TRBJ1-5; TRBD1 is a possible D gene (5 bases). This CDR3 region has 16 residues. The germline CDR1 and CDR2 sequences are KGHSH and LQKENI. Trimming removed 3 bases at V and 1 base at J, with 13 bases between. CDR3 loop: CASSPTTAGSNQPQHF. CDR3 nucleotides: TGTGCCAGCTCACCTACGACAGCCGGGAGCAATCAGCCCCAGCATTTT. The full variable domain, rest sourced from reference TRBV18 and TRBJ1-5, is NAGVMQNPRHLVRRRGQEARLRCSPMKGHSHVYWYRQLPEEGLKFMVYLQKENIIDESGMPKERFSAEFPKEGPSILRIQQVVRGDSAAYFCASSPTTAGSNQPQHFGDGTRLSIL.

This clone was observed a few times. The chain couples TRBV4-1 to TRBJ1-2; no firm D call. CDR1 is MGHRA, CDR2 YSYEKL, per germline. The CDR3 is 15 residues long. V shed 8 bases and J shed 0 bases, with 16 bases lying between them. CDR3 bases: TGCGCCAGCGGCGGCCCCAGGAAAGCTAACTATGGCTACACCTTC. Its translation: CASGGPRKANYGYTF.

The rearrangement uses TRBV5-8 and TRBJ2-5; 11 nucleotides line up with TRBD2. Germline V gene data show CDR1 as SGHTS and CDR2 as YDEGEE. This CDR3 is 16 amino acids long. The V gene end was trimmed by 0 bases and the J gene end by 4 bases; junction bases not matched to a gene: 5. CDR3 in DNA: TGTGCCAGCAGCTTGGAAGTTAGCGGGGGGGGAGAGACCCAGTACTTC. It translates to CASSLEVSGGGETQYF.